Listed below are T cell receptor beta chains from one sample, sequenced in a study of T-cell memory formation after mild COVID-19. Each CDR3 protein is one row after TCRdb ran MiXCR on the 5' RACE reads. The repertoire has about 340,000 distinct CDR3 sequences, about 16% of them found once; the top ten carry around 22%. The material sequenced was PBMCs or a T cell subset sorted from them (not recorded which). These receptors all come from a man between 18 and 35 years old who had mild COVID-19 (a few samples of this study predate the infection). Cell type and time point are not known. Each CDR3 is given with its conserved first and last residue. A D gene is named only where the DNA matches it firmly. Clone size is stated in some rows and not others, as once, few, many or a class when expanded.

TRBJ1-3,TRBV29-1,NA,few,11,CSSTSGNTIYF,TGCAGCTCCACCTCTGGAAACACCATATATTTT
TRBJ2-4,TRBV4-3,TRBD1,NA,16,CASSQGQGARGNIQYF,TGCGCCAGCAGCCAAGGACAGGGGGCAAGGGGAAACATTCAGTACTTC
TRBJ1-5,TRBV2,NA,NA,14,CASTLGANNQPQHF,TGTGCCAGCACGTTAGGGGCGAACAATCAGCCCCAGCATTTT
TRBJ2-7,TRBV20-1,NA,few,15,CSARPGQSHVYEQYF,TGCAGTGCTCGCCCTGGGCAGTCCCATGTGTACGAGCAGTACTTC
TRBJ1-2,TRBV6-5,TRBD1,NA,16,CASSTLAGQGAYGYTF,TGTGCCAGCAGCACACTCGCAGGACAGGGGGCCTATGGCTACACCTTC
TRBJ2-5,TRBV5-6,NA,NA,15,CASSSVGVPMETQYF,TGTGCCAGCAGCTCAGTAGGGGTCCCTATGGAGACCCAGTACTTC
TRBJ2-5,TRBV12-3/TRBV12-4,NA,few,12,CASALDRETQYF,TGTGCGTCGGCCCTCGACCGGGAGACCCAGTACTTC
TRBJ1-1,TRBV7-8,NA,few,16,CASSLVAAGANTEAFF,TGTGCCAGCAGCTTAGTCGCGGCAGGGGCCAACACTGAAGCTTTCTTT
TRBJ2-7,TRBV5-4,NA,few,14,CASSLERADYEQYF,TGTGCCAGCAGCCTAGAGCGGGCCGATTACGAGCAGTACTTC
TRBJ2-5,TRBV6-5,TRBD2,NA,16,CASSYSASGAQETQYF,TGTGCCAGCAGTTACTCGGCTAGCGGGGCCCAAGAGACCCAGTACTTC
TRBJ1-1,TRBV12-3/TRBV12-4,NA,NA,12,CASRRGNTEAFF,TGTGCCAGTCGCAGGGGGAACACTGAAGCTTTCTTT
TRBJ2-5,TRBV20-1,TRBD2,NA,13,CSASSGDQETQYF,TGCAGTGCTAGTAGCGGGGACCAAGAGACCCAGTACTTC
TRBJ2-1,TRBV24-1,TRBD1,NA,16,CATSDWDRGSDNEQFF,TGTGCCACCAGTGATTGGGACAGGGGGTCGGACAATGAGCAGTTCTTC
TRBJ1-2,TRBV6-5,NA,few,12,CASTGLSLGYTF,TGTGCCAGCACTGGACTCTCCTTGGGCTACACCTTC
TRBJ1-5,TRBV24-1,NA,few,14,CATSVDGYNQPQHF,TGTGCCACCAGTGTAGACGGCTACAATCAGCCCCAGCATTTT
TRBJ2-3,TRBV14,NA,few,15,CASSLEWGSTDTQYF,TGTGCCAGCAGCCTGGAATGGGGAAGCACAGATACGCAGTATTTT
TRBJ1-1,TRBV4-3,NA,few,13,CASSHRPNTEAFF,TGCGCCAGCAGCCATCGCCCGAACACTGAAGCTTTCTTT
TRBJ2-5,TRBV10-3,NA,few,13,CAISELQEGTQYF,TGTGCCATCAGTGAGTTGCAGGAGGGGACCCAGTACTTC
TRBJ2-5,TRBV7-9,NA,few,15,CASSLALSRMETQYF,TGTGCCAGCAGCTTAGCACTATCCCGAATGGAGACCCAGTACTTC
TRBJ1-2,TRBV24-1,TRBD1,NA,15,CATSEPSGQGSGYTF,TGTGCCACCAGTGAACCTTCGGGACAGGGATCTGGCTACACCTTC
TRBJ2-5,TRBV7-9,NA,NA,12,CASKGGAETQYF,TGTGCCAGCAAGGGCGGGGCAGAGACCCAGTACTTC
TRBJ2-7,TRBV5-5,NA,NA,11,CASSLYMEQYF,TGTGCCAGCAGCTTGTATATGGAGCAGTACTTC
TRBJ2-7,TRBV24-1,TRBD2,NA,16,CATSDTRTSGGHEQYF,TGTGCCACCAGTGATACTAGGACTAGCGGGGGTCACGAGCAGTACTTC
TRBJ2-5,TRBV28,TRBD2,NA,15,CASSLFSLAGAAQYF,TGTGCCAGCAGTTTATTTTCACTAGCGGGGGCGGCCCAGTACTTC
TRBJ2-7,TRBV11-2,TRBD1,NA,15,CASSDNRDRSYEQYF,TGTGCCAGCAGCGATAACCGGGACAGGTCCTACGAGCAGTACTTC
TRBJ2-3,TRBV24-1,NA,NA,16,CATSDLMGSSTDTQYF,TGTGCCACCAGTGATTTGATGGGATCGAGCACAGATACGCAGTATTTT
TRBJ2-4,TRBV5-1,TRBD2,few,17,CASSLGLAGLAKNIQYF,TGCGCCAGCAGCTTGGGCCTAGCGGGGTTAGCCAAAAACATTCAGTACTTC
TRBJ1-1,TRBV5-5,NA,NA,14,CASSLRTVYTEAFF,TGTGCCAGCAGCTTGCGGACAGTGTACACTGAAGCTTTCTTT
TRBJ2-5,TRBV18,NA,once,15,CASSPPFMFQETQYF,TGTGCCAGCTCACCACCGTTTATGTTCCAAGAGACCCAGTACTTC
TRBJ2-1,TRBV5-1,TRBD1,NA,16,CASSMGTGGSYNEQFF,TGCGCCAGCAGCATGGGAACAGGGGGCTCTTACAATGAGCAGTTCTTC
TRBJ2-7,TRBV6-2/TRBV6-3,TRBD1,few,15,CASSFGTGASYEQYF,TGTGCCAGCAGTTTTGGGACAGGAGCTTCCTACGAGCAGTACTTC
TRBJ2-3,TRBV29-1,NA,NA,15,CSVEMRTTGLGTQYF,TGCAGCGTTGAGATGCGAACGACAGGCCTAGGGACGCAGTATTTT
TRBJ2-5,TRBV27,NA,few,12,CASRAWGETQYF,TGTGCCAGCAGGGCTTGGGGGGAGACCCAGTACTTC
TRBJ1-2,TRBV10-3,NA,few,14,CAISALRVNYGYTF,TGTGCCATCAGTGCCTTGAGGGTTAACTATGGCTACACCTTC
TRBJ2-3,TRBV12-3/TRBV12-4,NA,NA,16,CASSFSLYASTDTQYF,TGTGCCAGCAGTTTTAGTCTCTATGCGTCCACAGATACGCAGTATTTT
TRBJ2-3,TRBV4-3,NA,NA,13,CASSLHRRDTQYF,TGCGCCAGCAGCCTGCACAGGAGAGATACGCAGTATTTT
TRBJ2-1,TRBV6-6,TRBD1,NA,15,CASSYSEAGGNEQFF,TGTGCCAGCAGTTACTCTGAGGCAGGGGGCAATGAGCAGTTCTTC
TRBJ2-5,TRBV5-6,NA,NA,13,CASSKDTQETQYF,TGTGCCAGCAGCAAGGATACCCAAGAGACCCAGTACTTC
TRBJ2-3,TRBV4-1,NA,few,16,CASSQGTGWGLDTQYF,TGCGCCAGCAGCCAAGGGACCGGGTGGGGGCTAGATACGCAGTATTTT
TRBJ1-5,TRBV19,NA,few,15,CASSILSGTNQPQHF,TGTGCCAGTAGTATTTTGTCAGGGACCAATCAGCCCCAGCATTTT
TRBJ2-3,TRBV6-5,NA,many,15,CASSFSGLKADTQYF,TGTGCCAGCAGTTTTAGCGGCTTAAAGGCTGATACGCAGTATTTT
TRBJ1-1,TRBV5-1,NA,NA,14,CASSPGDERTEAFF,TGCGCCAGCAGCCCCGGAGACGAGAGGACTGAAGCTTTCTTT
TRBJ1-2,TRBV6-5,NA,few,16,CASSISYLTLNYGYTF,TGTGCCAGCAGTATTTCTTACTTGACGCTTAACTATGGCTACACCTTC
TRBJ2-5,TRBV12-3/TRBV12-4,TRBD2,many,19,CASSRPTDLAGGSQETQYF,TGTGCCAGCAGTCGACCAACCGATCTAGCGGGGGGTAGTCAAGAGACCCAGTACTTC
TRBJ2-7,TRBV20-1,TRBD2,NA,16,CSARGKGSGLSYEQYF,TGCAGTGCTAGAGGGAAGGGTAGCGGGCTCTCCTACGAGCAGTACTTC
TRBJ2-3,TRBV5-4,NA,NA,15,CASLSSSRLGDTQYF,TGTGCCAGCTTGAGCTCTAGTAGGTTGGGAGATACGCAGTATTTT
TRBJ2-7,TRBV20-1,NA,many,13,CSALGRLDYEQYF,TGCAGTGCCCTTGGGCGGTTAGACTACGAGCAGTACTTC
TRBJ2-1,TRBV4-1,TRBD1,NA,16,CASSQERTGGSDEQFF,TGCGCCAGCAGCCAAGAACGGACAGGGGGTAGCGATGAGCAGTTCTTC